This T cell receptor beta chain was documented in a study of T cells in Graves' hyperthyroidism and ophthalmopathy. This clonotype came up many times. CDR1 is KGHSH and CDR2 is LQKENI in the germline V gene. V was pared by 3 bases and J by 1 base, with 3 bases of the junction left unmatched. The CDR3 contains 16 residues. The source material, RNA transcripts, was used to amplify TCR beta CDR3 regions. Researchers ran a first-round RT-PCR on the TCR CDR3 using the HTBI primer set. TCRdb itself ran the multiplex PCR reads through MiXCR, one entry per CDR3 protein. The profile covers approximately 400,000 distinct CDR3 sequences, with around 14% appearing a single time and around 7.3% taken by the ten largest.

The chain is built from TRBV18 and TRBJ2-3, with 11 bases aligning to TRBD2. The sequencing input was blood. The sequence came from a woman aged 18-29 years with Graves' hyperthyroidism. The CDR3 DNA sequence: TGTGCCAGCTCACCTAAACTAGCGGGGGGCACAGATACGCAGTATTTT. It encodes CASSPKLAGGTDTQYF.